The T cell receptor (beta chain) described here comes from a study of identical twins. Study-level findings and limits: Researchers reported weaker excess twin sharing in beta out-of-frame sequences.

This clonotype has a count of ten or more. Its antigen is not known. From the 5' RACE reads, TCRdb called clonotypes with MiXCR, one entry per CDR3 protein. The table lists around 1.7 million distinct CDR3 sequences, less than 35% of them singletons. There are 16 residues in the CDR3. V shed 5 bases and J shed 0 bases, with 13 bases lying between them. Sequenced sample: cord blood. The V gene is TRBV12-3 or TRBV12-4, the J gene TRBJ1-4, with a tentative D call TRBD1 (5 bases). The clonotype was recovered from a newborn girl in good health. The CDR3 here is CASSPRRRATNEKLFF. The CDR3 DNA reads as TGTGCCAGCAGTCCTCGGCGCAGGGCAACTAATGAAAAACTGTTTTTT.